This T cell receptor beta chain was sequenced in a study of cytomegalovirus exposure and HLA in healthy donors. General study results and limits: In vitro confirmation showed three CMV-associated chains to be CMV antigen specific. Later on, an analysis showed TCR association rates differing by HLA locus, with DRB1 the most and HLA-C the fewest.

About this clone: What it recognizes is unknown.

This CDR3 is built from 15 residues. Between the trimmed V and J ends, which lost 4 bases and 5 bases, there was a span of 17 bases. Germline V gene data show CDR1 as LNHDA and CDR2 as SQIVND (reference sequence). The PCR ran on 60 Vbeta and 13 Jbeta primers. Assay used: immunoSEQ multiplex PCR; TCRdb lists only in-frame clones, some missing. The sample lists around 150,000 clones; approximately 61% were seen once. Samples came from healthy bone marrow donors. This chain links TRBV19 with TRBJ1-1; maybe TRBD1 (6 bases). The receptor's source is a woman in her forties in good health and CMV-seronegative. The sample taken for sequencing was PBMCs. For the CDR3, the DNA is TGTGCCAGTAGTACTCAGGGGCCGGGGAAGACTGAAGCTTTCTTT. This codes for CASSTQGPGKTEAFF.